The rows below give T cell receptor beta chains drawn from one sample of a study of early T cells in non-severe SARS-CoV-2 infection. TCRdb redid the calling of the 5' RACE reads with MiXCR, one entry per CDR3 protein. The table includes approximately 69,000 distinct CDR3 sequences, approximately 12% detected once. Input material: whole blood. Receptors originate from an adult who was a healthcare worker with PCR-confirmed SARS-CoV-2 infection or an uninfected control (not recorded which). CDR3s include the opening cysteine and the closing phenylalanine or tryptophan. A D gene is named only where the DNA matches it firmly. Only part of the rows carry a size: once, few, many, or a class if the clone is expanded.

d_gene: NA; v_gene: TRBV11-2; abundance: NA; j_gene: TRBJ2-3; CDR3aa: CASSSGQRHTDTQYF; CDR3nt: TGTGCCAGCAGCTCGGGACAACGCCACACAGATACGCAGTATTTT
d_gene: TRBD1; v_gene: TRBV24-1; abundance: many; j_gene: TRBJ2-3; CDR3aa: CATSDPTGGQGDTQYF; CDR3nt: TGTGCCACCAGTGATCCGACAGGGGGCCAAGGGGATACGCAGTATTTT
d_gene: TRBD2; v_gene: TRBV9; abundance: many; j_gene: TRBJ2-7; CDR3aa: CASSPQGGGRGVEQYF; CDR3nt: TGTGCCAGCAGCCCTCAAGGCGGGGGACGGGGAGTGGAGCAGTACTTC
d_gene: TRBD1; v_gene: TRBV5-1; abundance: few; j_gene: TRBJ1-2; CDR3aa: CASSWGQGDGYTF; CDR3nt: TGCGCCAGCAGCTGGGGACAGGGCGATGGCTACACCTTC
d_gene: NA; v_gene: TRBV7-2; abundance: once; j_gene: TRBJ1-1; CDR3aa: CASGPQGRDTEAFF; CDR3nt: TGTGCCAGCGGCCCCCAAGGTCGGGACACTGAAGCTTTCTTT
d_gene: NA; v_gene: TRBV7-9; abundance: NA; j_gene: TRBJ1-6; CDR3aa: CASSSHAAGNSPLHF; CDR3nt: TGTGCCAGCAGCTCCCACGCGGCGGGTAATTCACCCCTCCACTTT
d_gene: NA; v_gene: TRBV29-1; abundance: NA; j_gene: TRBJ2-7; CDR3aa: CSAGTGNEQYF; CDR3nt: TGCAGCGCCGGGACGGGGAACGAGCAGTACTTC
d_gene: NA; v_gene: TRBV9; abundance: many; j_gene: TRBJ2-2; CDR3aa: CASSVDWAAGELFF; CDR3nt: TGTGCCAGCAGCGTAGATTGGGCGGCCGGGGAGCTGTTTTTT
d_gene: TRBD1; v_gene: TRBV13; abundance: NA; j_gene: TRBJ2-7; CDR3aa: CASRRQSLRDSSYEQYF; CDR3nt: TGTGCCAGCAGACGACAATCCCTCCGGGACAGCTCCTACGAGCAGTACTTC
d_gene: NA; v_gene: TRBV6-2/TRBV6-3; abundance: NA; j_gene: TRBJ2-5; CDR3aa: CASRRSGETQYF; CDR3nt: TGTGCCTCGCGGAGGTCTGGAGAGACCCAGTACTTC
d_gene: NA; v_gene: TRBV4-1; abundance: NA; j_gene: TRBJ2-3; CDR3aa: CASSQDRTDTQYF; CDR3nt: TGCGCCAGCAGCCAAGATCGGACAGATACGCAGTATTTT
d_gene: TRBD1; v_gene: TRBV7-9; abundance: many; j_gene: TRBJ1-2; CDR3aa: CASSLRDRLSYGYTF; CDR3nt: TGTGCCAGCAGCCTCCGGGACAGATTATCCTATGGCTACACCTTC
d_gene: NA; v_gene: TRBV7-2; abundance: NA; j_gene: TRBJ2-1; CDR3aa: CASSSPGYNEQFF; CDR3nt: TGTGCCAGCAGCTCACCAGGTTACAATGAGCAGTTCTTC
d_gene: NA; v_gene: TRBV5-4; abundance: NA; j_gene: TRBJ2-7; CDR3aa: CASSLPPYEQYF; CDR3nt: TGTGCCAGCAGCTTGCCCCCCTACGAGCAGTACTTC
d_gene: NA; v_gene: TRBV28; abundance: once; j_gene: TRBJ1-2; CDR3aa: CASSPHYGYTF; CDR3nt: TGTGCCAGCAGTCCCCACTATGGCTACACCTTC
d_gene: TRBD2; v_gene: TRBV6-2/TRBV6-3; abundance: few; j_gene: TRBJ2-3; CDR3aa: CASIAAGFGTDTQYF; CDR3nt: TGTGCCAGCATCGCAGCGGGATTCGGCACAGATACGCAGTATTTT
d_gene: NA; v_gene: TRBV9; abundance: NA; j_gene: TRBJ1-2; CDR3aa: CASSNQARTSDGYTF; CDR3nt: TGTGCCAGCAGCAACCAGGCCCGGACGTCTGACGGCTACACCTTC
d_gene: TRBD2; v_gene: TRBV6-2/TRBV6-3; abundance: few; j_gene: TRBJ2-7; CDR3aa: CASSPRLAALSYEQYF; CDR3nt: TGTGCCAGCAGCCCTCGACTAGCGGCGCTCTCCTACGAGCAGTACTTC
d_gene: NA; v_gene: TRBV6-5; abundance: NA; j_gene: TRBJ1-2; CDR3aa: CASSYTGTNYGYTF; CDR3nt: TGTGCCAGCAGTTACACCGGTACTAACTATGGCTACACCTTC
d_gene: TRBD1; v_gene: TRBV18; abundance: many; j_gene: TRBJ2-5; CDR3aa: CASSLDRGQETQYF; CDR3nt: TGTGCCAGCTCTCTCGACAGGGGCCAAGAGACCCAGTACTTC
d_gene: NA; v_gene: TRBV11-2; abundance: NA; j_gene: TRBJ1-2; CDR3aa: CASSSGRIDGYTF; CDR3nt: TGTGCCAGCAGCTCGGGACGGATTGATGGCTACACCTTC
d_gene: TRBD2; v_gene: TRBV25-1; abundance: NA; j_gene: TRBJ2-7; CDR3aa: CASHSGGRAIEQYF; CDR3nt: TGTGCCAGCCACTCCGGCGGGAGGGCAATCGAGCAGTACTTC
d_gene: NA; v_gene: TRBV7-8; abundance: few; j_gene: TRBJ2-7; CDR3aa: CASSLQQSYEQYF; CDR3nt: TGTGCCAGCAGCTTACAACAATCCTACGAGCAGTACTTC
d_gene: NA; v_gene: TRBV20-1; abundance: many; j_gene: TRBJ2-3; CDR3aa: CSASPRTDTQYF; CDR3nt: TGCAGTGCTAGTCCCCGAACAGATACGCAGTATTTT
d_gene: NA; v_gene: TRBV29-1; abundance: NA; j_gene: TRBJ2-3; CDR3aa: CSVDRVRSTDTQYF; CDR3nt: TGCAGCGTTGACAGGGTCCGTAGCACAGATACGCAGTATTTT
d_gene: NA; v_gene: TRBV7-2; abundance: few; j_gene: TRBJ2-2; CDR3aa: CASSLPGSGTGELFF; CDR3nt: TGTGCCAGCAGCTTACCAGGGAGTGGCACCGGGGAGCTGTTTTTT
d_gene: NA; v_gene: TRBV5-1; abundance: many; j_gene: TRBJ2-6; CDR3aa: CASSTTVSGANVLTF; CDR3nt: TGCGCCAGCAGTACCACAGTCTCTGGGGCCAACGTCCTGACTTTC
d_gene: NA; v_gene: TRBV14; abundance: many; j_gene: TRBJ2-7; CDR3aa: CASSQGQYYEQYF; CDR3nt: TGTGCCAGCAGCCAGGGGCAGTACTACGAGCAGTACTTC
d_gene: TRBD1; v_gene: TRBV20-1; abundance: few; j_gene: TRBJ2-1; CDR3aa: CSASRDRVYNEQFF; CDR3nt: TGCAGTGCTTCCCGGGACAGGGTCTACAATGAGCAGTTCTTC
d_gene: NA; v_gene: TRBV7-2; abundance: many; j_gene: TRBJ2-3; CDR3aa: CASSFLPTDTQYF; CDR3nt: TGTGCCAGCAGCTTCTTACCCACAGATACGCAGTATTTT
d_gene: NA; v_gene: TRBV2; abundance: NA; j_gene: TRBJ2-3; CDR3aa: CASRKIATDTQYF; CDR3nt: TGTGCCAGCAGAAAGATAGCCACAGATACGCAGTATTTT
d_gene: NA; v_gene: TRBV25-1; abundance: few; j_gene: TRBJ2-1; CDR3aa: CASSPGAPLNEQFF; CDR3nt: TGTGCCAGCAGCCCGGGAGCCCCCCTCAATGAGCAGTTCTTC
d_gene: NA; v_gene: TRBV28; abundance: many; j_gene: TRBJ2-5; CDR3aa: CASSLGSRQETQYF; CDR3nt: TGTGCCAGCAGTTTGGGAAGTAGACAAGAGACCCAGTACTTC
d_gene: TRBD1; v_gene: TRBV6-5; abundance: many; j_gene: TRBJ2-7; CDR3aa: CATSGRGYEQYF; CDR3nt: TGTGCCACATCAGGCAGGGGGTACGAGCAGTACTTC
d_gene: TRBD2; v_gene: TRBV3-1; abundance: many; j_gene: TRBJ2-4; CDR3aa: CASSSGLESWGIQYF; CDR3nt: TGTGCCAGCAGCTCGGGACTAGAGAGCTGGGGCATTCAGTACTTC
d_gene: TRBD2; v_gene: TRBV12-3/TRBV12-4; abundance: few; j_gene: TRBJ2-7; CDR3aa: CASSLGTSGRASYEQYF; CDR3nt: TGTGCCAGCAGTCTCGGGACTAGCGGGAGGGCCAGCTACGAGCAGTACTTC
d_gene: NA; v_gene: TRBV29-1; abundance: few; j_gene: TRBJ2-1; CDR3aa: CSVEGSRDNEQFF; CDR3nt: TGCAGCGTTGAAGGGTCCAGGGACAATGAGCAGTTCTTC
d_gene: NA; v_gene: TRBV20-1; abundance: many; j_gene: TRBJ2-4; CDR3aa: CSARDRPVPNIQYF; CDR3nt: TGCAGTGCTAGAGATAGGCCAGTCCCAAACATTCAGTACTTC
d_gene: NA; v_gene: TRBV4-1; abundance: many; j_gene: TRBJ2-2; CDR3aa: CASSAVLNTGELFF; CDR3nt: TGCGCCAGCTCGGCAGTACTGAACACCGGGGAGCTGTTTTTT
d_gene: NA; v_gene: TRBV4-3; abundance: NA; j_gene: TRBJ2-1; CDR3aa: CASSQRLLTGPETTYNEQFF; CDR3nt: TGCGCCAGCAGCCAACGTCTTTTGACAGGCCCTGAAACCACCTACAATGAGCAGTTCTTC
d_gene: TRBD2; v_gene: TRBV6-2/TRBV6-3; abundance: many; j_gene: TRBJ2-2; CDR3aa: CASRMSGSGAGELFF; CDR3nt: TGTGCCAGCAGGATGAGCGGGAGTGGGGCCGGGGAGCTGTTTTTT
d_gene: NA; v_gene: TRBV10-3; abundance: many; j_gene: TRBJ2-3; CDR3aa: CASRVGRTDTQYF; CDR3nt: TGTGCCTCGAGGGTAGGGAGAACAGATACGCAGTATTTT
d_gene: NA; v_gene: TRBV11-2; abundance: few; j_gene: TRBJ2-1; CDR3aa: CASSSILWRGQFF; CDR3nt: TGTGCCAGCAGCTCAATCCTGTGGAGAGGGCAGTTCTTC
d_gene: TRBD1; v_gene: TRBV9; abundance: many; j_gene: TRBJ1-1; CDR3aa: CASSARQGSTEAFF; CDR3nt: TGTGCCAGCAGCGCAAGACAGGGGAGCACTGAAGCTTTCTTT
d_gene: NA; v_gene: TRBV7-9; abundance: NA; j_gene: TRBJ2-3; CDR3aa: CASSLDGESTDTQYF; CDR3nt: TGTGCCAGCAGCCTGGATGGGGAAAGCACAGATACGCAGTATTTT
d_gene: NA; v_gene: TRBV27; abundance: few; j_gene: TRBJ1-5; CDR3aa: CASSLKGGSRPQHF; CDR3nt: TGTGCCAGCAGTTTAAAAGGGGGATCCCGGCCCCAGCATTTT
d_gene: TRBD1; v_gene: TRBV6-2/TRBV6-3; abundance: many; j_gene: TRBJ2-7; CDR3aa: CASSSGDRGQYF; CDR3nt: TGTGCCAGCAGTTCCGGGGACAGGGGGCAGTACTTC
d_gene: NA; v_gene: TRBV5-1; abundance: many; j_gene: TRBJ2-5; CDR3aa: CASTRGSRAGGETQYF; CDR3nt: TGCGCCAGCACTCGGGGATCGCGGGCCGGCGGGGAGACCCAGTACTTC
d_gene: TRBD1; v_gene: TRBV5-1; abundance: many; j_gene: TRBJ2-4; CDR3aa: CASSLSSFGTGLSKNIQYF; CDR3nt: TGCGCCAGCAGCTTATCCTCCTTTGGGACAGGGTTAAGCAAAAACATTCAGTACTTC
d_gene: NA; v_gene: TRBV3-1; abundance: few; j_gene: TRBJ2-2; CDR3aa: CASSQGVGELFF; CDR3nt: TGTGCCAGCAGCCAAGGCGTGGGGGAGCTGTTTTTT
d_gene: NA; v_gene: TRBV6-5; abundance: many; j_gene: TRBJ1-5; CDR3aa: CASSPAGPQHF; CDR3nt: TGTGCCAGCAGCCCCGCAGGGCCCCAGCATTTT
d_gene: NA; v_gene: TRBV11-3; abundance: few; j_gene: TRBJ2-2; CDR3aa: CASSPGPLNTGELFF; CDR3nt: TGTGCCAGCAGCCCCGGGCCACTGAACACCGGGGAGCTGTTTTTT
d_gene: NA; v_gene: TRBV7-2; abundance: few; j_gene: TRBJ2-7; CDR3aa: CASSRTDSYEQYF; CDR3nt: TGTGCCAGCAGCCGGACGGACTCCTACGAGCAGTACTTC
d_gene: TRBD1; v_gene: TRBV7-2; abundance: many; j_gene: TRBJ2-1; CDR3aa: CASSLPGQDYNEQFF; CDR3nt: TGTGCCAGCAGCTTGCCGGGACAGGACTACAATGAGCAGTTCTTC
d_gene: TRBD2; v_gene: TRBV7-9; abundance: many; j_gene: TRBJ2-1; CDR3aa: CASSQAGPSYNEQFF; CDR3nt: TGTGCCAGCAGCCAAGCGGGGCCGTCCTACAATGAGCAGTTCTTC
d_gene: TRBD2; v_gene: TRBV20-1; abundance: many; j_gene: TRBJ2-1; CDR3aa: CSATKLAGVGDEQFF; CDR3nt: TGCAGTGCTACCAAACTAGCGGGGGTAGGTGATGAGCAGTTCTTC
d_gene: NA; v_gene: TRBV20-1; abundance: few; j_gene: TRBJ2-3; CDR3aa: CSASPPRGDTDTQYF; CDR3nt: TGCAGTGCTAGCCCCCCGAGGGGAGACACAGATACGCAGTATTTT
d_gene: NA; v_gene: TRBV10-3; abundance: many; j_gene: TRBJ2-3; CDR3aa: CATAGRATDTQYF; CDR3nt: TGTGCCACGGCTGGTCGGGCAACGGATACGCAGTATTTT
d_gene: NA; v_gene: TRBV6-2/TRBV6-3; abundance: NA; j_gene: TRBJ1-2; CDR3aa: CASSYRPRGYTF; CDR3nt: TGTGCCAGCAGTTACCGCCCGAGAGGCTACACCTTC
d_gene: NA; v_gene: TRBV21-1; abundance: many; j_gene: TRBJ2-1; CDR3aa: CASSPRVCLGRLNLGNEQFF; CDR3nt: TGTGCCAGCAGCCCCCGGGTCTGCTTGGGACGCCTGAATTTGGGTAATGAGCAGTTCTTC